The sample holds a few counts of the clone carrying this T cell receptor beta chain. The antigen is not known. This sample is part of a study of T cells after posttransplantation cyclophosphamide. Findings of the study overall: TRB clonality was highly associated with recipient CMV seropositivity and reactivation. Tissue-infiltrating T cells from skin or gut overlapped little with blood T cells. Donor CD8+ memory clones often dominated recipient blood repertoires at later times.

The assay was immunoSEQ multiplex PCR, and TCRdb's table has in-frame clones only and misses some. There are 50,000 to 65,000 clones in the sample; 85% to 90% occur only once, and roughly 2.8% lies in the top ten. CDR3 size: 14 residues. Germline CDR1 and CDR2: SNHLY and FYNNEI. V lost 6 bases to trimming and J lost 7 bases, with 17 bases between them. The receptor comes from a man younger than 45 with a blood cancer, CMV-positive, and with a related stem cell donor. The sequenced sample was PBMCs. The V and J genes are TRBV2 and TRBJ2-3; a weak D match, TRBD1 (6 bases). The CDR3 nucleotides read TGTGCCAGCAGACAGGGACCACTTTTTTATACGCAGTATTTT. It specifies CASRQGPLFYTQYF.